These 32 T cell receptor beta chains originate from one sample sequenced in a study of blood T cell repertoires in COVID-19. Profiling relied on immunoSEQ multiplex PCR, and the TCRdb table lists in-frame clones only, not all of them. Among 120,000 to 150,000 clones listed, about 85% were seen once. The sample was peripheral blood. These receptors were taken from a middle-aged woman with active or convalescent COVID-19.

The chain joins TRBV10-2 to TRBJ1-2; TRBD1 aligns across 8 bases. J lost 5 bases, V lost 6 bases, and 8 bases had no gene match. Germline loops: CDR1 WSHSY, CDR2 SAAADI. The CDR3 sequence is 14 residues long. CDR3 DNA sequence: TGCGCCAGCAGCCCAGGGGGCGCGGGATATGGCTACACCTTC. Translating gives CASSPGGAGYGYTF.

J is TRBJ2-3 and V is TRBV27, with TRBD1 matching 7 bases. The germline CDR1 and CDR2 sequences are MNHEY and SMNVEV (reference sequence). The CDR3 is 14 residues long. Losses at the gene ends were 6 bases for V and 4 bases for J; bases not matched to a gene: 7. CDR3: CASSLTGISDTQYF. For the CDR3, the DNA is TGTGCCAGCAGCCTGACAGGGATCTCAGATACGCAGTATTTT.

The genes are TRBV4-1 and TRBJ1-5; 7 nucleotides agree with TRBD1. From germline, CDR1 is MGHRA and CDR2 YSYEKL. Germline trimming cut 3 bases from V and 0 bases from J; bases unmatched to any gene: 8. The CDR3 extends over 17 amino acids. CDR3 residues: CASSQPDRVYSNQPQHF. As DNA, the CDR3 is TGCGCCAGCAGCCAGCCCGACAGGGTTTATAGCAATCAGCCCCAGCATTTT.

CDR3 region: CASSPGQGEQFF. CDR3 nucleotides: TGTGCCAGCTCACCAGGGCAGGGGGAGCAGTTCTTC. The chain combines TRBV18 with TRBJ2-1; a weak D match, TRBD1 (6 bases). From germline, CDR1 is KGHSH and CDR2 LQKENI. The CDR3 has 12 amino acids. The ends were cut back, 2 bases at V and 10 bases at J, with 9 bases in the middle.

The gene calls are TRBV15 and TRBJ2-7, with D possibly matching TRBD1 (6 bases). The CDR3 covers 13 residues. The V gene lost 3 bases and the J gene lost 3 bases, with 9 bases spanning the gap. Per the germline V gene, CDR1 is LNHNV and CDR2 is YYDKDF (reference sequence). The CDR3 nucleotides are TGTGCCACCAGCAGTTCACAGGGCTACGAGCAGTACTTC. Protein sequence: CATSSSQGYEQYF.

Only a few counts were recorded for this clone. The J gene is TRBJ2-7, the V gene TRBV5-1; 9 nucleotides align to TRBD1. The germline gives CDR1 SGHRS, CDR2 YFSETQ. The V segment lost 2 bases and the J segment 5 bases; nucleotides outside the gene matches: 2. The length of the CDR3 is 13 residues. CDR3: CASSLQGANEQYF. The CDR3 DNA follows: TGCGCCAGCAGCTTACAGGGGGCCAACGAGCAGTACTTC.

This chain's CDR3 is CASRRGQGGGEQYF. CDR3 nucleotides: TGTGCCAGCAGGCGGGGACAGGGTGGAGGAGAGCAGTACTTC. V and J are TRBV28 and TRBJ2-7, with TRBD1 identical over 9 bases. V gave up 6 bases and J gave up 7 bases; unmatched junction bases: 10. The CDR3 is made up of 14 amino acids. Germline assignment: CDR1 MDHEN and CDR2 SYDVKM.

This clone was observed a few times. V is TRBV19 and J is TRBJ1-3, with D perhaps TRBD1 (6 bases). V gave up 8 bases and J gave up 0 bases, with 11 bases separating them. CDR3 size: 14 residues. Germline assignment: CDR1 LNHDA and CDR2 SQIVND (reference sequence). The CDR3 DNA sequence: TGTGCCAGTGCCACAGGGTCCTCTGGAAACACCATATATTTT. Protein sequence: CASATGSSGNTIYF.

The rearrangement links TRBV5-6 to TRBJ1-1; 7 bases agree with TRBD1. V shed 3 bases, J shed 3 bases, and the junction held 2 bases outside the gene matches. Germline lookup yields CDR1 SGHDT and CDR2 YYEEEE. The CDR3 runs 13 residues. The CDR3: CASSYDRDTEAFF. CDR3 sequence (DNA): TGTGCCAGCAGCTACGACAGGGACACTGAAGCTTTCTTT.

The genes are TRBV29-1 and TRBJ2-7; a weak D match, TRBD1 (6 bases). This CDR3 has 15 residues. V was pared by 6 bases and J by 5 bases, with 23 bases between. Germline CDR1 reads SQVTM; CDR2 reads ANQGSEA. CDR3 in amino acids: CSVFLNDRTLDEQYF. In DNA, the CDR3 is TGCAGCGTATTCTTGAACGACAGGACTTTGGACGAGCAGTACTTC.

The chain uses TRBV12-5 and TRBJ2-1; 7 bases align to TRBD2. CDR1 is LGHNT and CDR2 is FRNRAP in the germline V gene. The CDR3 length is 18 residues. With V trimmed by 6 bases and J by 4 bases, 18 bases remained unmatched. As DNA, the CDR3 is TGTGCTAGTGGCCTATCACTGGGAGCGGGGACGGGTTACAATGAGCAGTTCTTC. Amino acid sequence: CASGLSLGAGTGYNEQFF.

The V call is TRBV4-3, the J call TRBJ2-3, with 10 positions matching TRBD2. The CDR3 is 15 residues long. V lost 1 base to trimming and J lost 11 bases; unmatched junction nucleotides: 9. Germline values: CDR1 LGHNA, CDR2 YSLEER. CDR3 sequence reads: CASSQVDSGRPKQYF. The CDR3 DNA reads TGCGCCAGCAGCCAAGTGGATAGCGGGAGGCCGAAGCAGTATTTT.

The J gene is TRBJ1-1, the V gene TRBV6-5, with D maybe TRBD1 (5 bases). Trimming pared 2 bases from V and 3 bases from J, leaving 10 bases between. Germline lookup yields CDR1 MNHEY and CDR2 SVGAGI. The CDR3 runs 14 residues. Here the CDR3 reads CASSYGAEDTEAFF. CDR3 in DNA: TGTGCCAGCAGTTACGGGGCCGAGGACACTGAAGCTTTCTTT.

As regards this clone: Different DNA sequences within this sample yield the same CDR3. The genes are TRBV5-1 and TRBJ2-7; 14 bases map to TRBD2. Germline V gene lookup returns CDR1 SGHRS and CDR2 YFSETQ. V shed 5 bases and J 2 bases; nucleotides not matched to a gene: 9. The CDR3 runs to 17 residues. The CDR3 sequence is CASSDPGLAGGAYEQYF. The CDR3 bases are TGCGCCAGCAGTGACCCCGGACTAGCGGGGGGAGCCTACGAGCAGTACTTC. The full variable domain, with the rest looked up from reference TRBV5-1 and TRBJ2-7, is KAGVTQTPRYLIKTRGQQVTLSCSPISGHRSVSWYQQTPGQGLQFLFEYFSETQRNKGNFPGRFSGRQFSNSRSEMNVSTLELGDSALYLCASSDPGLAGGAYEQYFGPGTRLTVT.

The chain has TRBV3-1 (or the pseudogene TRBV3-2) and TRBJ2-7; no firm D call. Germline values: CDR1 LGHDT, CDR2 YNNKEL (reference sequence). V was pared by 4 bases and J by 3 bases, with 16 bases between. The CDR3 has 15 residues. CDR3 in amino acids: CASSLDLRSFYEQYF. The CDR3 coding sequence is TGTGCCAGCAGCCTCGATCTACGGAGCTTCTACGAGCAGTACTTC.

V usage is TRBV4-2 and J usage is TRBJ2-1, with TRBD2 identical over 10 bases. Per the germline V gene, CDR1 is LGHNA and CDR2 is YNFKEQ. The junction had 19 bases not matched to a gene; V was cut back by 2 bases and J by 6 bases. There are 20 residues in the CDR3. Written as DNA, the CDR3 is TGTGCCAGCAGCCAAACAGCTCTCCGGAGTAGCGGGGGGCCGGTCAATGAGCAGTTCTTC. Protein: CASSQTALRSSGGPVNEQFF.

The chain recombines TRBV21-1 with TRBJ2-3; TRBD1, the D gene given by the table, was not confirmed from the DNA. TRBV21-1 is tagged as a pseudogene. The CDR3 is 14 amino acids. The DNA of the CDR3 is TGTGCCAGCAGCAGCCGGACAGGGTCAGATACGCAGTATTTT. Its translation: CASSSRTGSDTQYF.

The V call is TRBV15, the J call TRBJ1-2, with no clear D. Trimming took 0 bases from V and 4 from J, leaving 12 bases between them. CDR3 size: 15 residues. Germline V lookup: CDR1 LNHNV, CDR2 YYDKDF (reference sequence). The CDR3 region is CATSRDLAYAYGYTF. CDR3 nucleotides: TGTGCCACCAGCAGAGATTTGGCTTACGCCTATGGCTACACCTTC.

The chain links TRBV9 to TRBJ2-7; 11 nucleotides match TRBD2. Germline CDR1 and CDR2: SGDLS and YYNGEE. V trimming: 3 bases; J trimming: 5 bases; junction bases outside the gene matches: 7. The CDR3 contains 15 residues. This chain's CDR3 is CASSETSGSVDEQYF. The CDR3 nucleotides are TGTGCCAGCAGCGAAACTAGCGGGAGCGTCGACGAGCAGTACTTC.

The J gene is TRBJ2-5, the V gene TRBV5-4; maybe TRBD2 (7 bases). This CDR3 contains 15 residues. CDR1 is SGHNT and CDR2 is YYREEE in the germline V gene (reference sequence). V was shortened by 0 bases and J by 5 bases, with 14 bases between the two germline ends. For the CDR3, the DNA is TGTGCCAGCAGCTTGGACGGCCGGGGGGCGGAGACCCAGTACTTC. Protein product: CASSLDGRGAETQYF.

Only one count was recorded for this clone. In nucleotides, the CDR3 is TGTGCCAGCTCACCCACGGGCACTGAAGCTTTCTTT. This sequence encodes CASSPTGTEAFF. This chain joins TRBV18 and TRBJ1-1; no clear D gene. Germline V gives CDR1 KGHSH, CDR2 LQKENI. The V gene lost 3 bases and the J gene lost 4 bases, with 6 bases spanning the gap. CDR3 length: 12 residues.

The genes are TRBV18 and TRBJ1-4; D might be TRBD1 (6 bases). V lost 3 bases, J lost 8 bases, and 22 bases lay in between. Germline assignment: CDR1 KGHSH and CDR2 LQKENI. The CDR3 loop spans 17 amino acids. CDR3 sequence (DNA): TGTGCCAGCTCACCCTTCCGGGACATCTTAAATCGAGAAAAACTGTTTTTT. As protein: CASSPFRDILNREKLFF.

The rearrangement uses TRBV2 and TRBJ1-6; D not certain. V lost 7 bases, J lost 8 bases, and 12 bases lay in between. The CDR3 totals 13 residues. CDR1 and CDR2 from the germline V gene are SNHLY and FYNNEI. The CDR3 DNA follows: TGTGCCAGCAAAGAAGAGTATGATTCACCCCTCCACTTT. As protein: CASKEEYDSPLHF.

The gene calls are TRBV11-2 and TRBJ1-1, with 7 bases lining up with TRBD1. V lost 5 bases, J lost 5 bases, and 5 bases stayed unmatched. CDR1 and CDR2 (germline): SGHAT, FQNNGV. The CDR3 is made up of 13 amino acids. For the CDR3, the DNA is TGTGCCAGCAGCCCACAACAGGGGACTGAAGCTTTCTTT. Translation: CASSPQQGTEAFF.

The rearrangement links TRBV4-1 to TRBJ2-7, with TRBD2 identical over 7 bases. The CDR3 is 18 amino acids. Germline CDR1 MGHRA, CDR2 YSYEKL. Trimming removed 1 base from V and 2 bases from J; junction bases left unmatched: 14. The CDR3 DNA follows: TGCGCCAGCAGCCAAGCCTGGGAGGGGAGGGGCCTTCCCTACGAGCAGTACTTC. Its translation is CASSQAWEGRGLPYEQYF.

CDR3 sequence (DNA): TGTGCCATCAGTGGAGCTGGGGCGGGAGGTGGAAATGAGCAGTTCTTC. Residues: CAISGAGAGGGNEQFF. The chain employs TRBV10-3 and TRBJ2-1, with 8 bases that match TRBD2. Per the germline V gene, CDR1 is ENHRY and CDR2 is SYGVKD. This CDR3 has 16 residues. V was pared by 4 bases and J by 7 bases, with 12 bases of the junction left unmatched.

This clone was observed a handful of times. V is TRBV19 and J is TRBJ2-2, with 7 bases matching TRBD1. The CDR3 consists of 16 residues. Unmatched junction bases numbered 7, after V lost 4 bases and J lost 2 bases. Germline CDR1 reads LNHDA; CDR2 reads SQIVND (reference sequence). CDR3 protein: CASSTHRDRNTGELFF. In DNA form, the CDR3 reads TGTGCCAGTAGTACGCACCGGGACAGAAACACCGGGGAGCTGTTTTTT.

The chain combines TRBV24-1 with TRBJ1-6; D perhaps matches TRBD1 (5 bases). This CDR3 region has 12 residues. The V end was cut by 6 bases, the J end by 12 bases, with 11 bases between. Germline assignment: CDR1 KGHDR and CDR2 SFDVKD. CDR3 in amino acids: CATSPPGGPLHF. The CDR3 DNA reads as TGTGCCACCAGTCCACCGGGGGGACCCCTCCACTTT.

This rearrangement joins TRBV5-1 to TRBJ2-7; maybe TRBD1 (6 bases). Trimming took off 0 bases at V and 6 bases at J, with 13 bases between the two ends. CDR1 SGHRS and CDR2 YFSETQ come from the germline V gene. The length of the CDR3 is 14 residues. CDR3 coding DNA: TGCGCCAGCAGCTTGGGAGACAGGATCCCCGAGCAGTACTTC. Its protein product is CASSLGDRIPEQYF.

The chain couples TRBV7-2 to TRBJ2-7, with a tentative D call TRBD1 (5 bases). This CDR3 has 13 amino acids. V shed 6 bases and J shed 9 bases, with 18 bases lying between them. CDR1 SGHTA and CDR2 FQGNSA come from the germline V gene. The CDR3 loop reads CASRRYSYQGQYF. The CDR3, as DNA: TGTGCCAGCAGACGGTACAGCTACCAGGGGCAGTACTTC.

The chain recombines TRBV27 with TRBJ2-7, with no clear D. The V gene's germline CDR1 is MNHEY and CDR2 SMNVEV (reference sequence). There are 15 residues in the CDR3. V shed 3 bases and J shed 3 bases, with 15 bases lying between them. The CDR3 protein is CASSFLIGQNYEQYF. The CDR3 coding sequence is TGTGCCAGCAGTTTTTTAATTGGGCAGAACTACGAGCAGTACTTC.

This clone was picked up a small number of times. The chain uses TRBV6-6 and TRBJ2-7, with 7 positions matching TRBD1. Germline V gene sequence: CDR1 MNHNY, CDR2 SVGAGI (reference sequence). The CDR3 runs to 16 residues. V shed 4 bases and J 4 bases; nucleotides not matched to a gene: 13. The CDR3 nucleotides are TGTGCCAGCAGTTCCCGGGACAGCCGCTCTCTTTACGAGCAGTACTTC. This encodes CASSSRDSRSLYEQYF.